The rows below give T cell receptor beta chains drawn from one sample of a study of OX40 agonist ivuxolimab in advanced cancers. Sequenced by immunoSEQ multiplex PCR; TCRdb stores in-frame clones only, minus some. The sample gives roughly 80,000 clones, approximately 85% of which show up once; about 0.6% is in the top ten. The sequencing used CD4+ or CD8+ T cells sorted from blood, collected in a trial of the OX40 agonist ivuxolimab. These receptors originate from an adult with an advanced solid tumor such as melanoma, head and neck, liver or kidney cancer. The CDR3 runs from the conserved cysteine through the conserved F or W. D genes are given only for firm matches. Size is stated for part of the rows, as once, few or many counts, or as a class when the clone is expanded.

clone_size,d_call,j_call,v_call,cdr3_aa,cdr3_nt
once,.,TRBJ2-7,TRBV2,CASSEDLGLYEQYF,TGTGCCAGCAGTGAAGATCTGGGGCTCTACGAGCAGTACTTC
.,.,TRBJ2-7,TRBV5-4,CASTPGSSSSYEQYF,TGTGCCAGCACTCCGGGCAGTTCCAGCTCCTACGAGCAGTACTTC
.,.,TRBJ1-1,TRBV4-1,CASKIGNRWDTEAFF,TGCGCCAGCAAGATAGGGAACAGGTGGGACACTGAAGCTTTCTTT
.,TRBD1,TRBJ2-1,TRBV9,CASSSGTGRGSSGYNEQFF,TGTGCCAGCAGCTCCGGGACAGGGCGGGGTAGTAGCGGGTACAATGAGCAGTTCTTC
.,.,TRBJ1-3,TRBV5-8,CASSPPGRYGNTIYF,TGTGCCAGCAGCCCGCCCGGTCGGTACGGAAACACCATATATTTT
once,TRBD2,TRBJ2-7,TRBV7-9,CASSRRGGGADEQYF,TGTGCCAGCAGCCGCCGGGGCGGGGGGGCCGACGAGCAGTACTTC
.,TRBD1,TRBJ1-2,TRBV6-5,CASSWDRGRVYTF,TGTGCCAGCAGTTGGGACAGGGGAAGAGTCTACACCTTC
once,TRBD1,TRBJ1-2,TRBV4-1,CASSPWRDRGDHGYTF,TGCGCCAGCAGCCCATGGAGGGACAGGGGTGATCATGGCTACACCTTC
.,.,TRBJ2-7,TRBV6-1,CASSLGYEQYF,TGTGCCAGCAGTTTGGGTTACGAGCAGTACTTC
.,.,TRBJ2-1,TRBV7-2,CASSLAFGGLIYEQFF,TGTGCCAGCAGCTTAGCATTCGGGGGCCTAATCTATGAGCAGTTCTTC
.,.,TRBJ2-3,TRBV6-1,CASREGTDTQYF,TGTGCCAGCAGGGAAGGCACAGATACGCAGTATTTT
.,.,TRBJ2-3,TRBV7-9,CASSARTPGDTQYF,TGTGCCAGCAGCGCCCGGACTCCCGGTGATACGCAGTATTTT
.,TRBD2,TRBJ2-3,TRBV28,CASRSSGGAPGADTQYF,TGTGCCAGCAGGTCTAGCGGGGGGGCCCCCGGGGCAGATACGCAGTATTTT
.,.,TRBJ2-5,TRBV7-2,CASSPDSFQETQYF,TGTGCCAGCAGCCCTGACTCGTTCCAAGAGACCCAGTACTTC
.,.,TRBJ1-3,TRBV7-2,CASSLASWNTIYF,TGTGCCAGCAGCTTAGCGTCCTGGAACACCATATATTTT
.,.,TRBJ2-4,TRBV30,CAWKTGTSTLAKNIQYF,TGTGCCTGGAAGACCGGGACTTCGACCTTAGCCAAAAACATTCAGTACTTC
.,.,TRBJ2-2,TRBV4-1,CASSQDPGELFF,TGCGCCAGCAGCCAAGATCCCGGGGAGCTGTTTTTT
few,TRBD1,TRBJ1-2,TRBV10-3,CAISEGIDRGYGYTF,TGTGCCATCAGTGAGGGAATAGACAGGGGATATGGCTACACCTTC
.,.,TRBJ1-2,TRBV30,CAWSVRGLRHGNANTF,TGTGCCTGGAGTGTAAGGGGACTTCGACACGGGAACGCTAACACCTTC
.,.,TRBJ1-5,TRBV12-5,CASGQNQPQHF,TGTGCTAGTGGTCAGAATCAGCCCCAGCATTTT
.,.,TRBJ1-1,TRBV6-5,CASSYSTGGRNTEAFF,TGTGCCAGCAGTTACTCGACGGGTGGCCGAAACACTGAAGCTTTCTTT